This T cell receptor (beta chain) was obtained from a study of T cells in localized non-small cell lung cancer. The protocol was immunoSEQ multiplex PCR, while the TCRdb copy is restricted to in-frame clones and leaves out a portion. Of about 760 clones in the sample, around a quarter were seen once. CDR3 length equals 12 residues. The germline gives CDR1 GTSNPN, CDR2 SVGIG (reference sequence). V shed 3 bases and J 5 bases; nucleotides not matched to a gene: 1. Sample: lung tumor tissue, taken before any cancer treatment. The source is a male donor at least 60 years old with stage III squamous cell lung carcinoma. The chain joins TRBV30 to TRBJ2-3; 8 bases are shared with TRBD1. The CDR3: CAWSGQGDTQYF. CDR3 bases: TGTGCCTGGAGCGGACAGGGAGATACGCAGTATTTT. Drawing the rest from reference TRBV30 and TRBJ2-3, the complete variable domain is SQTIHQWPATLVQPVGSPLSLECTVEGTSNPNLYWYRQAAGRGLQLLFYSVGIGQISSEVPQNLSASRPQDRQFILSSKKLLLSDSGFYLCAWSGQGDTQYFGPGTRLTVL.